The TCR beta chain under discussion was sequenced for a study of tumour-infiltrating T cells in Burkitt lymphoma. The wider study: This cohort included all epidemiological subtypes of Burkitt lymphoma. Repertoire clonality predicted overall and progression-free survival. Points from the study as a whole: Many Burkitt lymphoma patients shared several public clonotypes.

Germline loops: CDR1 SGHRS, CDR2 YFSETQ. V was shortened by 3 bases and J by 0 bases, with 11 bases between the two germline ends. The CDR3 is 15 residues long. This clone was counted only a few times. No antigen is known for it. The repertoire was sequenced with immunoSEQ multiplex PCR; TCRdb's copy has only in-frame clones and lacks some. This table holds approximately 46,000 clones, 30% to 40% found once. The receptor was isolated from a human donor with Burkitt lymphoma. The chain links TRBV5-1 to TRBJ2-3, with D perhaps matching TRBD1 or TRBD2 (6 bases each). The specimen was tumor tissue. CDR3 nucleotides: TGCGCCAGCAGCTCCCGGGGGCAGAGCACAGATACGCAGTATTTT. Amino acid sequence: CASSSRGQSTDTQYF.